This T cell receptor (beta chain) was profiled in a study of control samples from healthy donors and cancer patients. Germline V gives CDR1 MGHRA, CDR2 YSYEKL. Trimming shortened V by 1 base and J by 6 bases, and 13 bases separated the two germline ends. The CDR3 runs 15 residues. TCRdb's table, derived via immunoSEQ multiplex PCR, lists solely in-frame clones and lacks some. The repertoire holds about 110,000 clones, with roughly 79% as singletons. The rearrangement joins TRBV4-1 to TRBJ2-4, with D possibly TRBD2 on 5 matching bases. The material sequenced was blood. The clonotype comes from a man aged 18 to 29 in good health. The CDR3 region is CASSQVLPGRNIQYF. The CDR3 DNA sequence: TGCGCCAGCAGCCAAGTACTGCCGGGAAGAAACATTCAGTACTTC.